This T cell receptor beta chain is drawn from a study of T cells in Graves' hyperthyroidism and ophthalmopathy. General study findings and limits: Blood also held most thyroid clonotypes expanded beyond 0.001. From stable hyperthyroidism, ophthalmopathy was separated by a 13 V-J model.

Trimming cost V 6 bases and J 10 bases, with 19 bases left between them. CDR3 length equals 14 residues. CDR1 is DFQATT and CDR2 is SNEGSKA in the germline V gene (reference sequence). This clonotype occurred many times. As yet, its antigen is unknown. Amplification yielded TCR beta CDR3 regions, with RNA transcripts as the source. HTBI primers were the set used in a first-round RT-PCR of the TCR CDR3. TCRdb re-called the multiplex PCR reads through MiXCR, storing one row per CDR3 protein. The sample consists of a few hundred thousand distinct CDR3 sequences, around 42% of them appearing once. Participants, patients aged 18 to 65, had newly diagnosed hyperthyroidism with a duration under 2 months.

The sequenced sample consisted of peripheral blood or thyroid tissue (not recorded which). The source is a woman between 18 and 29 years old with Graves' hyperthyroidism. V gene TRBV20-1 combines with J gene TRBJ1-6; D is perhaps TRBD1 (5 bases). The chain's CDR3 is CSASPQGTRSPLHF. CDR3 in DNA: TGCAGTGCCAGCCCCCAGGGCACCAGGTCACCCCTCCACTTT.